This T cell receptor (beta chain) was recovered during a study of blood T cell repertoires in COVID-19 (dated by TCRdb to 2018 to 2020). For context, the study as a whole: Samples covering the acute and convalescent phases of COVID-19 were provided by collaborators in the United States, Italy and Spain. The prospective study material was composed of cDNA or gDNA derived from T cells, B-cell-depleted T cells, or PBMCs. Subjects who had been exposed to COVID-19, were actively infected with it, or had recovered from it provided the deeply sampled blood TCRbeta repertoires that made up the dataset. The repertoires were released in a freely available public database intended as a resource for research on the immune response to SARS-CoV-2. Samples came from the ongoing ImmuneRACE study (first 160 participants) plus 1,254 subjects from 6 global collaborators. A de-identified subject ID, COVID-19 status, age in years and sex were almost always included in the sample metadata. Where available, HLA class I and class II types were taken from metadata supplied by the sample provider and were not determined by assay-based typing. Overall study results and their limits: The amount of clinical and demographic metadata varied by source and participant and was provided uncurated.

The immunoSEQ Assay, a bias-controlled multiplex PCR, was used to amplify TCRbeta CDR3 regions from genomic DNA. The published analysis was carried out like this. The number of nucleated cells in each sample was estimated from the amplification of reference gene primers within the assay. Sequence reads were collapsed and filtered to measure the absolute abundance of every unique TCRbeta CDR3 rearrangement. For each sample, productive Simpson clonality was calculated by taking the square root of Simpson's diversity index across productive rearrangements. In TCRdb, the immuneACCESS table is reduced to in-frame sequences with V and J assigned. These tables do not hold every clone; where another copy was compared, an unresolved V gene accounts for under half, and the others remain unexplained. V and J calls and clone size are as listed in that table; D and trimming were resolved from the DNA. This sample gives about 190,000 clones in total; about nine tenths of them show up just once. Of the sample, around 7% is held by the ten largest clones.

Turning to this clone: It has no known antigen specificity. No base quality values were provided; no much bigger clone lies one nucleotide off.

Each collaborating institution followed its own protocols to collect whole blood in K2EDTA tubes. For TCRbeta analysis, collaborators shipped samples as frozen whole blood, isolated PBMCs, or DNA extracted from either of those sample types. The sequencing sample was made of peripheral blood. This receptor was obtained from a man aged 35 to 55 with acute or convalescent COVID-19.

The DNA sequence follows: TGTGCCAGCAGCGTAAACATCTATAATTCACCCCTCCACTTT. Its amino acids are CASSVNIYNSPLHF. The sequence joins TRBV9 to TRBJ1-6, with the D segment identity uncertain. From the cysteine up to the phenylalanine, the CDR3 has a length of 14 residues. CDR3 DNA only is kept here, 42 bases in frame from base 1. Looking up the germline V gene yields CDR1 SGDLS and CDR2 YYNGEE. Deletion took 1 base off V and 3 bases off J, with a span of 5 bases between the germline ends.